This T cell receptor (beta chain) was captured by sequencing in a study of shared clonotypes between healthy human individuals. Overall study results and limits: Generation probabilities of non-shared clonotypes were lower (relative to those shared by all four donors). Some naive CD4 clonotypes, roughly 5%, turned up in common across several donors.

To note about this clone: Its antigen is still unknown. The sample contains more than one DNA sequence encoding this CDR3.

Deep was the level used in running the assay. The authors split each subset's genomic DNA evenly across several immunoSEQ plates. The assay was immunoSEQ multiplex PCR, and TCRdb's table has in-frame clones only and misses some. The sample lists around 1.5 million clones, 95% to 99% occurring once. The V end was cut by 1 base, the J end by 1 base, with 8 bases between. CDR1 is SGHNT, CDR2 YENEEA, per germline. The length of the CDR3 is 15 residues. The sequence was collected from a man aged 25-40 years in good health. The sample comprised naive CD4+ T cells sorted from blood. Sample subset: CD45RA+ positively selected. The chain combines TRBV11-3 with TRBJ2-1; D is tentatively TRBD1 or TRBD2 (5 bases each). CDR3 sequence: CASSLGGPSYNEQFF. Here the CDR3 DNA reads TGTGCCAGCAGCTTAGGGGGACCTTCCTACAATGAGCAGTTCTTC.